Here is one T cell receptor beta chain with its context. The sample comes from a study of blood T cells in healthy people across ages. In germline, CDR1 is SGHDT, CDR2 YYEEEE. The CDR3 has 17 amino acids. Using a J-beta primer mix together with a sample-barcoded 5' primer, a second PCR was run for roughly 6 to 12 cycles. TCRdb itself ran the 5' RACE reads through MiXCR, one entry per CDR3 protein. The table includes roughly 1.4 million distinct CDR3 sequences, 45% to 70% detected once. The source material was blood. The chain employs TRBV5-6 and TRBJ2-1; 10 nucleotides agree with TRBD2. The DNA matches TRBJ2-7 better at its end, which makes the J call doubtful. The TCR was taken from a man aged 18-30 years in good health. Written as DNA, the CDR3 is TGTGCCAGCAGCTTTGGAGCTAGCGGGAGCCTCTCCTACGAGCAGTACTTC. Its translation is CASSFGASGSLSYEQYF.